The 25 T cell receptor beta chains presented below share a single source sample, sequenced in a study of immune heterogeneity within non-small cell lung tumors (dated by TCRdb to the late 2010s). For the TCR template, genomic DNA was extracted from bulk tumor tissue, and roughly 580 ng of gDNA was amplified for each sample. Multiple biopsies per primary tumor were taken during surgery, spaced as far apart as possible within the tumor mass. The study cohort was described as untreated, and patients were newly diagnosed NSCLC cases undergoing curative surgery. These reads were obtained on a HiSeq X Ten. A multiplex PCR system amplified the TCR beta CDR3 region, with a first 10-cycle round using 32 V-gene forward and 13 J-gene reverse primers. TCRdb passed the public sequencing reads through fastp at Q25 and MiXCR, retaining productive beta sequences. Rows merge per CDR3 protein into single entries with the most common DNA and genes. Here the sample has 15,000 to 20,000 distinct CDR3 sequences; around 27% occur a single time. Clones ranked in the top ten supply 4% to 5% of the sample.

Sequences were obtained from lung tumor tissue. Every receptor here comes from a man between 35 and 55 years old with non-small cell lung cancer.

The chain has TRBV6-1 and TRBJ1-2; TRBD1 agrees at 8 bases. Trimming removed 6 bases from V and 5 bases from J; junction bases left unmatched: 11. This CDR3 contains 15 residues. From germline, CDR1 is MNHNS and CDR2 SASEGT. CDR3 nucleotides: TGTGCCAGCAGCTTACAGGGGGGCTACGGATATGGCTACACCTTC. It specifies CASSLQGGYGYGYTF.

By frequency in the sample, this clonotype is medium-sized. The chain recombines TRBV6-1 with TRBJ2-7; D is perhaps TRBD1 or TRBD2 (5 bases each). CDR1 and CDR2 (germline): MNHNS, SASEGT. The CDR3 is made up of 12 amino acids. Trimming removed 4 bases at V and 11 bases at J, with 15 bases between. The CDR3 sequence is CASSVGTAQEYF. The DNA for the CDR3 is TGTGCCAGCAGTGTCGGGACCGCCCAGGAGTACTTC.

A remark on this clonotype: A much larger clone differs from this one at a single base, so this may be a read error. The rearrangement uses TRBV6-6 and TRBJ2-7; a possible D gene is TRBD2 (5 bases). Germline CDR1 is MNHNY and CDR2 is SVGAGI (reference sequence). The CDR3 is 13 residues long. CDR3 DNA: TGTGCCAGCAGTTACTCGGCGGGTCTCGAGCATTACTTC. The encoded protein is CASSYSAGLEHYF.

On this clonotype: This may arise from a read error, as a much more abundant clone is one base away. The CDR3 here is CTSTPGAAYEQYF. CDR3 DNA: TGTACCAGCACCCCGGGGGCTGCCTACGAGCAGTACTTC. The chain employs TRBV2 and TRBJ2-7, with D perhaps being TRBD1 or TRBD2 (6 bases each). The CDR3 is 13 amino acids. Germline values: CDR1 SNHLY, CDR2 FYNNEI.

A word on this clonotype: This may be a read error: a much more frequent sequence differs by one nucleotide. A read error is likely, as this CDR3 ends without the conserved phenylalanine or tryptophan. The chain is built from TRBV6-4 and TRBJ2-1; D not resolved. V was trimmed by 4 bases and J by 0 bases, leaving 10 bases between them. Looked up from germline, CDR1 is MRHNA and CDR2 is SNTAGT. This CDR3 comprises 15 residues. CDR3 sequence reads: CASSVGPSSYNEQFL. For the CDR3, the DNA is TGTGCCAGCAGTGTCGGGCCCAGCTCCTACAATGAGCAGTTCTTG.

The chain employs TRBV19 and TRBJ2-1, with 9 nucleotides matching TRBD2. Germline V lookup: CDR1 LNHDA, CDR2 SQIVND (reference sequence). The CDR3 has 16 amino acids. After removal of 7 bases from V and 2 bases from J, the junction contained 9 bases not matched to a gene. The CDR3 sequence is CASKRREGQTYNEQFF. In DNA, the CDR3 is TGTGCCAGTAAAAGGCGGGAGGGCCAGACCTACAATGAGCAGTTCTTC.

A remark on this clonotype: A read error may be the cause here, since a much bigger clone is one base away. V gene TRBV6-1 combines with J gene TRBJ1-2; 7 bases fit TRBD1. The CDR3 extends over 15 amino acids. The V gene's germline CDR1 is MNHNS and CDR2 SASEGT. Trimming at V came to 7 bases and at J to 9 bases, leaving 17 bases not matched to a gene. The CDR3 reads CASNRGRSPVGSYTF. CDR3 bases: TGTGCCAGCAATAGGGGGCGATCGCCCGTTGGGAGCTACACCTTC.

This clonotype is medium-sized. The genes are TRBV19 and TRBJ1-5; TRBD1 matches at 7 bases. The V and J ends lost 2 bases and 2 bases, in that order; junction bases with no gene match: 6. Germline V CDR1 and CDR2: LNHDA, SQIVND (reference sequence). The CDR3 loop spans 16 amino acids. CDR3 sequence reads: CASSIIGGRGNQPQHF. The CDR3 DNA is TGTGCCAGTAGTATAATAGGGGGCAGAGGCAATCAGCCCCAGCATTTT.

The chain has TRBV20-1 and TRBJ2-5; tentatively, D is TRBD1 or TRBD2 (6 bases each). Germline CDR1 DFQATT, CDR2 SNEGSKA (reference sequence). The CDR3 has 14 amino acids. CDR3 sequence: CTAGIRGRWETQYF. CDR3 sequence (DNA): TGCACTGCGGGCATAAGGGGGAGGTGGGAGACCCAGTACTTC.

In its sample, this clonotype is medium-sized. The chain joins TRBV27 to TRBJ2-3; a possible D gene is TRBD1 (5 bases). The CDR3 is 15 residues long. Trimming stripped 4 bases from V and 0 bases from J, with 11 bases between. Germline CDR1 reads MNHEY; CDR2 reads SMNVEV (reference sequence). This chain's CDR3 is CASSSGILSTDTQYF. CDR3 nucleotides: TGTGCCAGCAGTTCAGGGATACTAAGCACAGATACGCAGTATTTT.

By its share, this clonotype is medium-sized. The chain uses TRBV3-1 and TRBJ1-3; unclear D gene. The germline V and J ends were trimmed by 4 bases and 3 bases, with 10 bases remaining between them. CDR3 length: 14 amino acids. In germline, CDR1 is LGHDT, CDR2 YNNKEL (reference sequence). The CDR3 nucleotides read TGTGCCAGCAGCCCCAGAAGTGGTGGAAACACCATATATTTT. Protein product: CASSPRSGGNTIYF.

Note on this clonotype: This may be a read error: a much more frequent sequence differs by one nucleotide. The genes are TRBV12-3 or TRBV12-4 and TRBJ1-1; D might be TRBD1 (5 bases). Trimming removed 3 bases from V and 6 bases from J, with 14 bases in between. CDR3 length equals 14 residues. CDR3 protein: CASSFSGGGAEAFF. The CDR3 region has the DNA TGTGCCAGCAGTTTTTCGGGTGGGGGAGCTGAAGCTTTCTTT.

Comment on this clonotype: This sequence may be a read error, since a much larger clone differs from it by one base. As the CDR3 is not closed by the conserved phenylalanine or tryptophan, this likely results from a read error. CDR3 in amino acids: CSVAGLALLTEQFL. DNA for the CDR3: TGCAGCGTGGCGGGACTAGCGCTTCTTACTGAGCAGTTCCTC. The chain joins TRBV29-1 to TRBJ2-1, with 10 bases matching TRBD2. Germline assignment: CDR1 SQVTM and CDR2 ANQGSEA. There are 14 residues in the CDR3. After removal of 6 bases from V and 9 bases from J, the junction contained 11 bases not matched to a gene.

With respect to this clonotype: A clone one base away is much larger, so this may be a read error. The CDR3 DNA reads TGCGCCAGCAGCCGAGAAGTCACCGGGGGTTTTTCGAGAGGCTACACCTTC. It translates to CASSREVTGGFSRGYTF. The chain has TRBV4-1 and TRBJ1-2; perhaps TRBD1 as D (5 bases). The germline CDR1 and CDR2 sequences are MGHRA and YSYEKL. The V end was cut by 4 bases, the J end by 8 bases, with 26 bases between. The CDR3 spans 17 residues.

By proportion, this clonotype is medium-sized. The genes are TRBV27 and TRBJ2-7, with D possibly matching TRBD1 (5 bases). V was trimmed by 3 bases and J by 3 bases, leaving 12 bases between them. The CDR3 is 14 residues long. Germline loops: CDR1 MNHEY, CDR2 SMNVEV (reference sequence). CDR3 protein: CASSLGLGYYEQYF. In DNA form, the CDR3 reads TGTGCCAGCAGTTTGGGGCTAGGGTACTACGAGCAGTACTTC.

In the case of this clonotype: With a much larger clone just one base away, this may be a read error. V gene TRBV12-3 or TRBV12-4 combines with J gene TRBJ1-2, with TRBD1 matching over 7 bases. The CDR3 spans 13 residues. The CDR3 nucleotides are TGTGCCGGCAGTTTCCTGACAGGGAGGGGCTACACCTTC. Translation: CAGSFLTGRGYTF.

The rearrangement links TRBV3-1 to TRBJ2-7; 8 bases fit TRBD2. The CDR3 contains 18 residues. Germline assignment: CDR1 LGHDT and CDR2 YNNKEL (reference sequence). V lost 1 base to trimming and J lost 1 base; unmatched junction nucleotides: 12. The CDR3 region has the DNA TGTGCCAGCAGCCAAGGACATATAGCGGGAATAAGATCCTACGAGCAGTACTTC. It is translated as CASSQGHIAGIRSYEQYF.

Note on this clonotype: It may be a read error: a sequence one base away is much more abundant. The chain recombines TRBV20-1 with TRBJ1-1, with 10 nucleotides matching TRBD1. There are 14 residues in the CDR3. Germline CDR1 and CDR2: DFQATT and SNEGSKA (reference sequence). The CDR3 DNA reads TGCAGTGCTAAGAGACAGGGGGCGAACATTGAAGCTTTCTTT. This codes for CSAKRQGANIEAFF.

There are a few counts of this clonotype. J is TRBJ2-7 and V is TRBV9, with D perhaps matching TRBD2 (5 bases). The CDR3 loop spans 14 amino acids. In germline, CDR1 is SGDLS, CDR2 YYNGEE. The V end lost 0 bases, the J end lost 12 bases, and 19 bases lay between the germline ends. CDR3 amino acids: CASSVAWGGSSLYF. CDR3 coding DNA: TGTGCCAGCAGCGTAGCTTGGGGTGGGAGTTCGCTGTACTTC.

Within the sample, this clonotype is medium-sized. The chain joins TRBV24-1 to TRBJ1-5; D is ambiguous. CDR1 is KGHDR, CDR2 SFDVKD, per germline. The CDR3 loop spans 14 amino acids. Trimming pared 7 bases from V and 5 bases from J, leaving 14 bases between. The CDR3: CATSPKSTDQPQHF. DNA of the CDR3: TGTGCCACCAGCCCGAAAAGTACCGATCAGCCCCAGCATTTT.

This clonotype was counted many times. The V gene is TRBV7-3, the J gene TRBJ2-3; 7 nucleotides align to TRBD1. The CDR3 has 13 amino acids. The J segment lost 5 bases and the V segment lost 1 base, leaving 0 bases of the junction unmatched. Germline V CDR1 and CDR2: SGHTA, FQGTGA. As DNA, the CDR3 is TGTGCCAGCAGCTTAAACAGGGGAGATACGCAGTATTTT. Its protein is CASSLNRGDTQYF.

This clonotype was seen at least ten times. The chain carries TRBV6-2 or TRBV6-3 and TRBJ2-1; weak D call: TRBD1 (5 bases). V was trimmed by 2 bases and J by 5 bases, leaving 19 bases between them. CDR3 size: 17 residues. Germline V gives CDR1 MNHEY, CDR2 SVGEGT. This chain's CDR3 is CASSYRQMGLRDNEQFF. CDR3 nucleotide sequence: TGTGCCAGCAGTTACAGACAGATGGGTTTAAGAGACAATGAGCAGTTCTTC.

The genes are TRBV2 and TRBJ1-2, with D tentatively TRBD1 (5 bases). V lost 7 bases, J lost 12 bases, and 21 bases lay in between. This CDR3 contains 13 residues. Germline V gene sequence: CDR1 SNHLY, CDR2 FYNNEI. The CDR3 nucleotides read TGTGCCAGCAAAGCAGGGCCATCCGATGCCAACACCTTC. Translated, it gives CASKAGPSDANTF.

This clonotype was observed many times. The J gene is TRBJ2-2, the V gene TRBV15; D might be TRBD1 (6 bases). Trimming removed 1 base at V and 3 bases at J, with 9 bases between. The CDR3 has 15 residues. Germline V gene data show CDR1 as LNHNV and CDR2 as YYDKDF (reference sequence). In DNA, the CDR3 is TGTGCCACCAGCAGAGGTGGGGGCGACACCGGGGAGCTGTTTTTT. It yields the protein CATSRGGGDTGELFF.

V usage is TRBV20-1 and J usage is TRBJ2-5; 7 nucleotides match TRBD2. Losses at the gene ends were 1 base for V and 4 bases for J; bases not matched to a gene: 3. The germline CDR1 and CDR2 sequences are DFQATT and SNEGSKA (reference sequence). The CDR3 runs to 13 residues. The CDR3 loop reads CSARAGGGETQYF. The CDR3 DNA follows: TGCAGTGCTAGAGCCGGCGGGGGAGAGACCCAGTACTTC.